This TCR beta chain was sequenced for a study of T cell responses to AZD1222 COVID-19 vaccine. Study background: Combined were second doses at about 4 or about 12 weeks.

To note about this clone: Its antigen is not identified.

V was clipped by 6 bases and J by 4 bases, with 14 bases between them. The length of the CDR3 is 14 residues. The germline CDR1 and CDR2 sequences are SGHTA and FQGNSA. Study-level points and caveats: Close to half of all spike-specific TCRs reportedly target regions of the variants that are unmutated. Vaccine-associated CD4 TCRs spanned spike, dominant at 160-218 and 743-854. Females made up more of the donors, who were largely white British, and clonal diversity may have come out too low.

Profiling relied on immunoSEQ multiplex PCR, and the TCRdb table lists in-frame clones only, not all of them. The sample has 130,000 to 150,000 clones; approximately 94% are singletons. This receptor was obtained from an adult in good health. The chain couples TRBV7-2 to TRBJ2-3; either TRBD1 or TRBD2 may fit D (5 bases each). The sequences come from peripheral blood, collected on day 0 of AZD1222 vaccination. The DNA for the CDR3 is TGTGCCAGCAGTCCAGGGACCTCCCCAGATACGCAGTATTTT. This encodes CASSPGTSPDTQYF.